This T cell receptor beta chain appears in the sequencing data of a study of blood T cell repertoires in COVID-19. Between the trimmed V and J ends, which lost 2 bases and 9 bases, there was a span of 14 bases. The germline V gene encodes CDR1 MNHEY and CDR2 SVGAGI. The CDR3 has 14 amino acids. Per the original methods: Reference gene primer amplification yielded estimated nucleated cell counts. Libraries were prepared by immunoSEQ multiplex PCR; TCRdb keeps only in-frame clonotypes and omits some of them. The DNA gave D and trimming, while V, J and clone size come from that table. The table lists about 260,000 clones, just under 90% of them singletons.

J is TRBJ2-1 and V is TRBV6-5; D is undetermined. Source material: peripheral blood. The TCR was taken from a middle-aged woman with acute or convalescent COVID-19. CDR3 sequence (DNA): TGTGCCAGCAGTTACCGAAACCCTAGTTCTGAGCAGTTCTTC. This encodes CASSYRNPSSEQFF.